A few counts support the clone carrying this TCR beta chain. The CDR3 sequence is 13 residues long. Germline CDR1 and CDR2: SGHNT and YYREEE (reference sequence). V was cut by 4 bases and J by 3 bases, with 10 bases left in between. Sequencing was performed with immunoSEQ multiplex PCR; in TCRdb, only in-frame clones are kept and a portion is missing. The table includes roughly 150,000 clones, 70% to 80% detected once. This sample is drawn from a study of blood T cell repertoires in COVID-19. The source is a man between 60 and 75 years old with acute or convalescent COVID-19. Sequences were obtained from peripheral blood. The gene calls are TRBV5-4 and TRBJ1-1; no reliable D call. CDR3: CASSPGRDTEAFF. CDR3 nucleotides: TGTGCCAGCAGCCCCGGGCGGGACACTGAAGCTTTCTTT. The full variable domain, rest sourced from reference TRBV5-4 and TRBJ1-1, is ETGVTQSPTHLIKTRGQQVTLRCSSQSGHNTVSWYQQALGQGPQFIFQYYREEENGRGNFPPRFSGLQFPNYSSELNVNALELDDSALYLCASSPGRDTEAFFGQGTRLTVV.